The 13 T cell receptor beta chains below come from one sample, sequenced in a study of T-cell memory formation after mild COVID-19. TCRdb recomputed calls from the 5' RACE reads with MiXCR, one row per CDR3 protein. The table lists 140,000 to 150,000 distinct CDR3 sequences, approximately 26% of them singletons. Sequencing input: PBMCs or a T cell subset sorted from them (not recorded which). The receptors stem from an adult woman who had mild COVID-19 (a few samples of this study predate the infection). Cell type and time point are not known.

This rearrangement joins TRBV19 to TRBJ2-7, with a weak D call TRBD2 (6 bases). V dropped 5 bases and J dropped 1 base, with 15 bases sitting between them. The CDR3 extends over 15 amino acids. The germline gives CDR1 LNHDA, CDR2 SQIVND (reference sequence). CDR3 in amino acids: CASSDSLGTSYEQYF. Written as DNA, the CDR3 is TGTGCCAGTAGTGACTCCCTCGGGACTTCCTACGAGCAGTACTTC.

The table lists this clonotype with many counts. The chain employs TRBV7-9 and TRBJ2-7; D gene unclear. Germline values: CDR1 SEHNR, CDR2 FQNEAQ (reference sequence). This CDR3 comprises 13 residues. V lost 5 bases and J lost 5, with 13 bases in between. For the CDR3, the DNA is TGTGCCAGCAGCCAAAGCCCGAGAGACGAGCAGTACTTC. Protein sequence: CASSQSPRDEQYF.

V is TRBV25-1 and J is TRBJ1-1; no firm D call. CDR1 and CDR2 (germline): MGHDK, SYGVNS. V lost 2 bases to trimming and J lost 1 base, with 8 bases between them. The CDR3 spans 14 residues. The CDR3 sequence: CASSEVSGNTEAFF. DNA of the CDR3: TGTGCCAGCAGTGAAGTTTCAGGGAACACTGAAGCTTTCTTT.

In this sample, this clonotype turned up a few times. V and J are TRBV7-3 and TRBJ2-1; D may correspond to TRBD1 or TRBD2 (5 bases each). Trimming took 5 bases from V and 7 from J, leaving 12 bases between them. Germline lookup yields CDR1 SGHTA and CDR2 FQGTGA. The CDR3 is made up of 13 amino acids. The CDR3 reads CASSPEGSNEQFF. The CDR3 nucleotides read TGTGCCAGCAGCCCCGAGGGGTCGAATGAGCAGTTCTTC.

V and J are TRBV25-1 and TRBJ1-2; D not resolved. The CDR3 spans 12 residues. Trimming cost V 5 bases and J 4 bases, with 8 bases left between them. CDR1 and CDR2 from the germline V gene are MGHDK and SYGVNS. The CDR3 loop reads CASSRGFYGYTF. CDR3 in DNA: TGTGCCAGCAGTCGTGGGTTCTATGGCTACACCTTC.

The chain links TRBV12-3 or TRBV12-4 to TRBJ2-7; TRBD2 matches 8 bases. There are 14 residues in the CDR3. Trimming cost V 6 bases and J 5 bases; bases outside gene matches: 9. The CDR3 protein is CASSWTRREDEQYF. The CDR3 DNA follows: TGTGCCAGCAGCTGGACCCGGCGGGAGGACGAGCAGTACTTC.

In its sample, this clonotype was seen a few times. The chain links TRBV4-3 to TRBJ2-1; 7 bases line up with TRBD1. V shed 1 base, J shed 6 bases, and the junction held 6 bases outside the gene matches. Germline V gene sequence: CDR1 LGHNA, CDR2 YSLEER. This CDR3 has 15 residues. Here the CDR3 reads CASSQGQGAINEQFF. The CDR3 DNA sequence: TGCGCCAGCAGCCAAGGACAGGGCGCAATCAATGAGCAGTTCTTC.

This sequence joins TRBV7-9 and TRBJ2-7; D is possibly TRBD1 (5 bases). CDR1 and CDR2 (germline): SEHNR, FQNEAQ (reference sequence). Trimming removed 4 bases at V and 1 base at J, with 11 bases between. The length of the CDR3 is 14 residues. CDR3 residues: CASSSQGRSYEQYF. For the CDR3, the DNA is TGTGCCAGCAGCTCCCAGGGCAGATCCTACGAGCAGTACTTC.

This clonotype was picked up a small number of times. The chain recombines TRBV29-1 with TRBJ2-1, with D possibly matching TRBD2 (6 bases). The germline CDR1 and CDR2 sequences are SQVTM and ANQGSEA. The CDR3 contains 11 residues. The chain's CDR3 is CRGGSYNEQFF. CDR3 sequence (DNA): TGCAGGGGGGGCTCCTACAATGAGCAGTTCTTC.

Only a few counts were recorded for this clonotype. V usage is TRBV12-3 or TRBV12-4 and J usage is TRBJ2-3; the match to TRBD2 covers 7 bases. The CDR3 consists of 15 residues. V trimming: 5 bases; J trimming: 2 bases; junction bases outside the gene matches: 7. DNA of the CDR3: TGTGCCAGCAGTGTAGTGGGAGGGATCACAGATACGCAGTATTTT. Translation gives CASSVVGGITDTQYF.

The chain couples TRBV19 to TRBJ1-2; D gene ambiguous. Germline lookup yields CDR1 LNHDA and CDR2 SQIVND (reference sequence). Trimming pared 3 bases from V and 0 bases from J, leaving 11 bases between. This CDR3 has 15 amino acids. Here the CDR3 DNA reads TGTGCCAGTAGTATTTACGGGAACGCTAACTATGGCTACACCTTC. Its protein product is CASSIYGNANYGYTF.

This clonotype showed up just a few times. The J gene is TRBJ2-5, the V gene TRBV7-9; possible D gene TRBD2, 7 bases. This CDR3 has 14 residues. Germline values: CDR1 SEHNR, CDR2 FQNEAQ (reference sequence). Trimming shortened V by 3 bases and J by 5 bases, and 13 bases separated the two germline ends. The CDR3 here is CASSFGGGPETQYF. The CDR3 nucleotides read TGTGCCAGCAGCTTTGGGGGGGGCCCGGAGACCCAGTACTTC. The variable domain in full, completed from reference TRBV7-9 and TRBJ2-5, reads DTGVSQNPRHKITKRGQNVTFRCDPISEHNRLYWYRQTLGQGPEFLTYFQNEAQLEKSRLLSDRFSAERPKGSFSTLEIQRTEQGDSAMYLCASSFGGGPETQYFGPGTRLLVL.

The gene calls are TRBV30 and TRBJ1-5; 8 nucleotides match TRBD1. This CDR3 region has 14 residues. The V gene end was trimmed by 2 bases and the J gene end by 2 bases; junction bases not matched to a gene: 2. The germline V gene has CDR1 GTSNPN and CDR2 SVGIG (reference sequence). The DNA of the CDR3 is TGTGCCTGGAGTCTGGGACAGGGCAATCAGCCCCAGCATTTT. Protein: CAWSLGQGNQPQHF.